A selection of T cell receptor beta chains follows, all from one sample in a study of patients and donors after allogeneic stem cell transplantation. MiXCR, applied by TCRdb to the RT-PCR reads, yields one record per CDR3 protein. The sample consists of hundreds of thousands of distinct CDR3 sequences, over 12% of them appearing once. The sequenced material came from blood, either unsorted or a sorted T cell fraction (not recorded which). The receptors shown here come from a human donor who was either an allogeneic HSCT recipient or a stem cell or donor lymphocyte infusion donor (not recorded which). It is not recorded whose cells these are; they may come from a transplant donor. CDR3s include the opening cysteine and the closing phenylalanine or tryptophan. A D gene is named only where the DNA matches it firmly. Expanded clones are given a class, and other clones once, few, many or no size at all.

j_call d_call v_call clone_size cdr3_aa cdr3_nt
TRBJ1-5 TRBD1 TRBV29-1 NA CSVSRGLRNQPQHF TGCAGCGTGAGCAGGGGGCTCCGAAATCAGCCCCAGCATTTT
TRBJ2-4 NA TRBV6-1 many CATRTPLAKNIQYF TGTGCCACAAGGACCCCGCTAGCCAAAAACATTCAGTACTTC
TRBJ1-5 NA TRBV6-1 NA CASGQLYLQPQHF TGTGCCAGCGGCCAGTTATATTTGCAGCCCCAGCATTTT
TRBJ1-1 TRBD1 TRBV29-1 few CSALTGAEAFF TGCAGCGCTTTGACAGGGGCTGAAGCTTTCTTT
TRBJ2-2 NA TRBV3-1 many CASSQASPGELFF TGTGCCAGCAGCCAAGCTAGCCCCGGGGAGCTGTTTTTT
TRBJ2-7 NA TRBV7-2 few CASSLALHRASDEQYF TGTGCCAGCAGCTTAGCTCTCCATCGCGCGTCGGATGAGCAGTACTTC
TRBJ2-3 TRBD1 TRBV24-1 few CATSDIPTGSSTDTQYF TGTGCCACCAGTGATATTCCGACAGGGTCTAGCACAGATACGCAGTATTTT
TRBJ1-2 NA TRBV12-3/TRBV12-4 many CASSLRGRGGYTF TGTGCCAGCAGTTTACGGGGGAGAGGTGGCTACACCTTC
TRBJ2-3 TRBD1 TRBV20-1 NA CSAHPARTGLDTQYF TGCAGTGCTCACCCGGCCCGGACAGGGTTAGATACGCAGTATTTT
TRBJ2-7 TRBD2 TRBV9 few CASSVGAGGTYEQYF TGTGCCAGCAGCGTAGGAGCGGGAGGAACCTACGAGCAGTACTTC
TRBJ2-5 TRBD1 TRBV7-9 NA CASSLSGGTETQYF TGTGCCAGCAGCTTGTCAGGGGGCACGGAGACCCAGTACTTC
TRBJ1-3 NA TRBV18 many CASSPRQSSGNTIYF TGTGCCAGCTCACCTCGACAGAGTTCTGGAAACACCATATATTTT
TRBJ2-3 TRBD2 TRBV20-1 many CSGSWASGSRDTQYF TGCAGTGGTAGCTGGGCTAGCGGGAGTCGAGATACGCAGTATTTT
TRBJ1-1 NA TRBV27 NA CASAGYLNTEAFF TGTGCCAGCGCAGGGTACCTGAACACTGAAGCTTTCTTT
TRBJ2-3 TRBD1 TRBV29-1 few CSVGRTGQSTDTQYF TGCAGCGTTGGTCGGACAGGGCAGAGCACAGATACGCAGTATTTT